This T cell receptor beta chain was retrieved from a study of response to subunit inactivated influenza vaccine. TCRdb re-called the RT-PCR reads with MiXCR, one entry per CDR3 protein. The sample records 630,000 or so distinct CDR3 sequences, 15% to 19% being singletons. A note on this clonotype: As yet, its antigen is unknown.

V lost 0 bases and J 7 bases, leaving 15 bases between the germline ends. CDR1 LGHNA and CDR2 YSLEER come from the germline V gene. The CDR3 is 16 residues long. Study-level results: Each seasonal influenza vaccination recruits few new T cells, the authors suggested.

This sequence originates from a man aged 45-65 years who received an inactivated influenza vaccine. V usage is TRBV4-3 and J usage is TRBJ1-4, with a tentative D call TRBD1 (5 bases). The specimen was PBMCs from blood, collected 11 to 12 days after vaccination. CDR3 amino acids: CASSQERDRVSEKLFF. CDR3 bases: TGCGCCAGCAGCCAAGAGCGGGACCGAGTTAGTGAAAAACTGTTTTTT.